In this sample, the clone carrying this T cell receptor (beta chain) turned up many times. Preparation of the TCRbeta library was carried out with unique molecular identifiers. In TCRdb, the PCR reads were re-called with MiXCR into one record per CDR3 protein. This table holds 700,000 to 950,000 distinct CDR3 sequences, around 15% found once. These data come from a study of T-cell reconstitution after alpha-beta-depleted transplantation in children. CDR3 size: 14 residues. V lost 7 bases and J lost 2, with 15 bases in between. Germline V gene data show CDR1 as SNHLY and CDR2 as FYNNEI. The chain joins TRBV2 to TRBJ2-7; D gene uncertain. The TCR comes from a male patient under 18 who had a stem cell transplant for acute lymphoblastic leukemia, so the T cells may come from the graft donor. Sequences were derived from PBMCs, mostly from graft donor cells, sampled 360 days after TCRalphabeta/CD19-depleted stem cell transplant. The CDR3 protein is CASISRYEPYEQYF. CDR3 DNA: TGTGCCAGCATCTCCCGGTACGAACCCTACGAGCAGTACTTC.